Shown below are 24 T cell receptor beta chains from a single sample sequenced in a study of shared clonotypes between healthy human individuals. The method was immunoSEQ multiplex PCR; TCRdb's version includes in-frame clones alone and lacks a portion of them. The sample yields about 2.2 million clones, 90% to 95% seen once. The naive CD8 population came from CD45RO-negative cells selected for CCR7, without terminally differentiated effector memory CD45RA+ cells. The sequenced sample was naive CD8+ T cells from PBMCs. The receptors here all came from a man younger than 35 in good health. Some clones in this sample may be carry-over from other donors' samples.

The CDR3 DNA is TGCGCCAGCCGCCTCGGACTAGCGGGACTCGCCGGGGAGCTGTTTTTT. This encodes CASRLGLAGLAGELFF. The V call is TRBV10-2, the J call TRBJ2-2; 12 nucleotides match TRBD2. Germline CDR1 reads WSHSY; CDR2 reads SAAADI. V lost 8 bases, J lost 6 bases, and 10 bases stayed unmatched. The CDR3 has 16 amino acids.

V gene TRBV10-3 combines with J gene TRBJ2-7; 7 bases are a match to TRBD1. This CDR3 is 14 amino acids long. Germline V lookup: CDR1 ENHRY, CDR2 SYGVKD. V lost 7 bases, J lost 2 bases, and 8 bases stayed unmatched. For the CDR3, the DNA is TGTGCCATCATGGACTTGGGACAGACCTACGAGCAGTACTTC. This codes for CAIMDLGQTYEQYF.

The CDR3 spells CASSLDLRGEQYF. The CDR3 DNA reads as TGTGCCAGCAGTTTAGACCTCAGGGGCGAGCAGTACTTC. The rearrangement uses TRBV27 and TRBJ2-7; a weak D match, TRBD1 (6 bases). There are 13 residues in the CDR3. Trimming pared 2 bases from V and 6 bases from J, leaving 11 bases between. CDR1 is MNHEY and CDR2 is SMNVEV in the germline V gene (reference sequence).

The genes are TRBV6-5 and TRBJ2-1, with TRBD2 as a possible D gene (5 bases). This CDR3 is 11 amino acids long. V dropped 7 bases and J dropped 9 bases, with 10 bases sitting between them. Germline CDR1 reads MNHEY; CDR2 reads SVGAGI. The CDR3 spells CASKSSGEQFF. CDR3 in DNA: TGTGCCAGCAAATCGAGCGGTGAGCAGTTCTTC.

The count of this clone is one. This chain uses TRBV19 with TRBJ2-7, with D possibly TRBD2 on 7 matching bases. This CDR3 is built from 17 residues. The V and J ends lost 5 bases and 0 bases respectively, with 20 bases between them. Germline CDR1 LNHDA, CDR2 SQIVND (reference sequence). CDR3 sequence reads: CASSYAWGGGSSYEQYF. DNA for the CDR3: TGTGCCAGTAGTTACGCGTGGGGGGGCGGGAGCTCCTACGAGCAGTACTTC.

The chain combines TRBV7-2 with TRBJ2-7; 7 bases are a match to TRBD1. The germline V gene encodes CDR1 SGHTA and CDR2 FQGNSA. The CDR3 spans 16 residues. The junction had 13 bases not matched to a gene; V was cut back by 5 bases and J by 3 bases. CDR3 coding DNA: TGTGCCAGCAGCCCAGCCCGACAGGGATTGGGCTACGAGCAGTACTTC. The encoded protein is CASSPARQGLGYEQYF.

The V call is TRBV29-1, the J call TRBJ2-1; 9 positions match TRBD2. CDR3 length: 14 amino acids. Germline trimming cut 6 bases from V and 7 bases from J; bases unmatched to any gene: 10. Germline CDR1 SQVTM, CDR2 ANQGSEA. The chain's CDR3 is CSVLPGLALNEQFF. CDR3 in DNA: TGCAGCGTCCTTCCGGGACTAGCCCTAAATGAGCAGTTCTTC.

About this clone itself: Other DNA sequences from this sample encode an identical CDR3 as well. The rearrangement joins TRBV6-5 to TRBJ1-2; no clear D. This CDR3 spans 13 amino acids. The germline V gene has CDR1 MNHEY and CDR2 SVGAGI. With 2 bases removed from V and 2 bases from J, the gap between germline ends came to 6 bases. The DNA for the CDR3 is TGTGCCAGCAGTTACACCGGGAACTATGGCTACACCTTC. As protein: CASSYTGNYGYTF.

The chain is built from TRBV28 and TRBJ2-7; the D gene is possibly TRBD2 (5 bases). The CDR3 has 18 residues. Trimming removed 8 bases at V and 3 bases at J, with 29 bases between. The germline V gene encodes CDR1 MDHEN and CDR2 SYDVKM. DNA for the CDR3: TGTGCCAGCCTGAAAGCGGAGGCAGTTAAAGTATACTACTACGAGCAGTACTTC. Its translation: CASLKAEAVKVYYYEQYF. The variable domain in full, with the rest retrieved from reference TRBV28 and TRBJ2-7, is DVKVTQSSRYLVKRTGEKVFLECVQDMDHENMFWYRQDPGLGLRLIYFSYDVKMKEKGDIPEGYSVSREKKERFSLILESASTNQTSMYLCASLKAEAVKVYYYEQYFGPGTRLTVT.

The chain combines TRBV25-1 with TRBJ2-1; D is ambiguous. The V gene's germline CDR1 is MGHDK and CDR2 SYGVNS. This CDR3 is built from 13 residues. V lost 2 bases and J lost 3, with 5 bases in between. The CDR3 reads CASSETVYNEQFF. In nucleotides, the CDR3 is TGTGCCAGCAGTGAAACTGTCTACAATGAGCAGTTCTTC. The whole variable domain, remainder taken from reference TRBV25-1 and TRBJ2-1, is EADIYQTPRYLVIGTGKKITLECSQTMGHDKMYWYQQDPGMELHLIHYSYGVNSTEKGDLSSESTVSRIRTEHFPLTLESARPSHTSQYLCASSETVYNEQFFGPGTRLTVL.

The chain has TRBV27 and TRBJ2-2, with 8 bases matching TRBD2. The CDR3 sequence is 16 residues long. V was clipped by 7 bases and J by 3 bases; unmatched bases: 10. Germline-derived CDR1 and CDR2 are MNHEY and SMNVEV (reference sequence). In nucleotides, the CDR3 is TGTGCCAGCACCCCGATCGGGGGGGTCCACACCGGGGAGCTGTTTTTT. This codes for CASTPIGGVHTGELFF.

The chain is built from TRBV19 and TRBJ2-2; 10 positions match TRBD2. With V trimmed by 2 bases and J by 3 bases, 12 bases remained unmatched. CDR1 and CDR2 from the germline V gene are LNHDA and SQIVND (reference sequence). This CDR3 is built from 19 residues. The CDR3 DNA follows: TGTGCCAGTAGTATAATGGGGCTAGCGGGAGATCTGGACACCGGGGAGCTGTTTTTT. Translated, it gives CASSIMGLAGDLDTGELFF.

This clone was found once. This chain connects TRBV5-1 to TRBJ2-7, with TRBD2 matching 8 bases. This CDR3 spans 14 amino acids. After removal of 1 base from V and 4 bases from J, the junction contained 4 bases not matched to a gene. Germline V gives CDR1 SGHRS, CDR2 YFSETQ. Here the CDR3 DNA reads TGCGCCAGCAGCTTGAGTCCTAGCGGGTACGAGCAGTACTTC. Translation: CASSLSPSGYEQYF. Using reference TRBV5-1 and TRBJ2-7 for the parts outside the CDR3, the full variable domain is KAGVTQTPRYLIKTRGQQVTLSCSPISGHRSVSWYQQTPGQGLQFLFEYFSETQRNKGNFPGRFSGRQFSNSRSEMNVSTLELGDSALYLCASSLSPSGYEQYFGPGTRLTVT.

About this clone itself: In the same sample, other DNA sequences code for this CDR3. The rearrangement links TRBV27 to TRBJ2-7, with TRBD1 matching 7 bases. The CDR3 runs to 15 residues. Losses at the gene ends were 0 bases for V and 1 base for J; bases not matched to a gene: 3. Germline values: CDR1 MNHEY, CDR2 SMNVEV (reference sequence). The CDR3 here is CASSLSSRGSYEQYF. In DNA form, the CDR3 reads TGTGCCAGCAGTTTATCGTCCAGGGGGTCCTACGAGCAGTACTTC.

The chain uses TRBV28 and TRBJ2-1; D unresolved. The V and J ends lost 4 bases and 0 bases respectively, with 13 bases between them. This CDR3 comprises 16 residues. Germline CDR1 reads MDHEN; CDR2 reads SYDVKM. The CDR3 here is CASSSPTESSYNEQFF. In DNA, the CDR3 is TGTGCCAGCAGTTCGCCTACAGAAAGCTCCTACAATGAGCAGTTCTTC.

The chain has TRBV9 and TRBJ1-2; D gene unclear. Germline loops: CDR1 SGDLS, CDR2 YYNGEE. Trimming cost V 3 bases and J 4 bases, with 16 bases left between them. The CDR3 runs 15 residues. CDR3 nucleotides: TGTGCCAGCAGCGGATGGTGGGGAGGGCGCTATGGCTACACCTTC. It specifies CASSGWWGGRYGYTF.

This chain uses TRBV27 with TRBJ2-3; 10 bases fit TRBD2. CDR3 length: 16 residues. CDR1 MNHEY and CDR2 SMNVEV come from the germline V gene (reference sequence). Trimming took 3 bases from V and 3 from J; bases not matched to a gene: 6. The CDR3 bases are TGTGCCAGCAGTTTTAAAAGCGGGAGGGGGACAGATACGCAGTATTTT. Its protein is CASSFKSGRGTDTQYF.

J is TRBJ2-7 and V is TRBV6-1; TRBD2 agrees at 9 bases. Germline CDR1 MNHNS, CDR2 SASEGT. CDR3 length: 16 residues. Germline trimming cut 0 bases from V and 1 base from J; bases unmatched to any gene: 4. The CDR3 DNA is TGTGCCAGCAGTGAAGCGCGGCTAGCGGGGTCCTACGAGCAGTACTTC. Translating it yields CASSEARLAGSYEQYF.

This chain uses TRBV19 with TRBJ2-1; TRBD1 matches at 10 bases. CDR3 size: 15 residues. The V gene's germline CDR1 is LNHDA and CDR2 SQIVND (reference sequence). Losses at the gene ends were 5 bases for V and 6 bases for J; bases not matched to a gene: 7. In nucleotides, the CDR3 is TGTGCCAGTAGTCTGAGGGACAGGGGCTTCAATGAGCAGTTCTTC. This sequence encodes CASSLRDRGFNEQFF.

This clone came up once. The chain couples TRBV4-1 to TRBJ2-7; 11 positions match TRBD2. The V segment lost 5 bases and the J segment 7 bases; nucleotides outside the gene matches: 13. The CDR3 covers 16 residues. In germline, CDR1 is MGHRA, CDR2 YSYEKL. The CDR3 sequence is CASSFTTGTSGLEQYF. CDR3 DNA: TGCGCCAGCAGCTTTACCACCGGGACTAGCGGCCTGGAGCAGTACTTC.

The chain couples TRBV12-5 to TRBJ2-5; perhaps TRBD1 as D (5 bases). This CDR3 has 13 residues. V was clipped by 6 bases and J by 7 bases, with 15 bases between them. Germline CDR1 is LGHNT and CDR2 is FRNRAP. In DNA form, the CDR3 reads TGTGCTAGTGGGACGACAGTGAGTAGGACCCAGTACTTC. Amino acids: CASGTTVSRTQYF.

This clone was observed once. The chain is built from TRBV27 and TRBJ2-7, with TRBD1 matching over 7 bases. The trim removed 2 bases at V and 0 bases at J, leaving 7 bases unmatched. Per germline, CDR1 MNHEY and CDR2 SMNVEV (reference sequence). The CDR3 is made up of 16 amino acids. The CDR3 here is CASSLTTGARSYEQYF. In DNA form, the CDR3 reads TGTGCCAGCAGTTTAACTACAGGGGCCCGCTCCTACGAGCAGTACTTC.

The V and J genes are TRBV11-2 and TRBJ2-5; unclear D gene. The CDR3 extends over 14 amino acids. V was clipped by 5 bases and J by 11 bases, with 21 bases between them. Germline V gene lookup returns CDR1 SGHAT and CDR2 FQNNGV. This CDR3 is CASSTTAVPRLQYF. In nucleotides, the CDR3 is TGTGCCAGCAGCACGACGGCCGTACCCAGACTTCAGTACTTC.

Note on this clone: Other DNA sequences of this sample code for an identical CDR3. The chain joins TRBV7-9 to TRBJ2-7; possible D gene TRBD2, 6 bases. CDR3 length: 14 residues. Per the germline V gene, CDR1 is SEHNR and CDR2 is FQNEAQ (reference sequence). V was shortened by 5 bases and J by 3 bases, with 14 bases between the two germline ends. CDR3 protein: CASSPPGGIYEQYF. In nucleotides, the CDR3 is TGTGCCAGCAGCCCTCCCGGAGGGATCTACGAGCAGTACTTC.